Listed here are 12 T cell receptor beta chains from one sample, sequenced in a study of cytomegalovirus exposure and HLA in healthy donors. A multiplex PCR was run with 60 Vbeta primers and 13 Jbeta primers. Clones were sequenced by immunoSEQ multiplex PCR, and TCRdb holds only the in-frame ones, with some missing. The sample lists around 85,000 clones; approximately 74% were seen once. The sequenced sample consisted of PBMCs. The receptors here all came from a man aged 25-40 years in good health and CMV-seropositive.

Only a few counts were recorded for this clone. The rearrangement joins TRBV5-1 to TRBJ1-4; D gene uncertain. Germline loops: CDR1 SGHRS, CDR2 YFSETQ. V was shortened by 4 bases and J by 0 bases, with 13 bases between the two germline ends. This CDR3 comprises 16 residues. In DNA form, the CDR3 reads TGCGCCAGCAGCCAAGACACAGTTGCAACTAATGAAAAACTGTTTTTT. It encodes CASSQDTVATNEKLFF.

The chain couples TRBV7-6 to TRBJ1-1, with a possible D match to TRBD1 (5 bases). The CDR3 extends over 15 amino acids. Germline V gene lookup returns CDR1 SGHVS and CDR2 FNYEAQ. Trimming stripped 5 bases from V and 0 bases from J, with 13 bases between. The CDR3 sequence is CASSGGTAMNTEAFF. The CDR3 DNA reads TGTGCCAGCAGCGGGGGGACGGCTATGAACACTGAAGCTTTCTTT.

The chain joins TRBV15 to TRBJ1-5, with TRBD1 matching 7 bases. The CDR3 has 14 residues. The ends lost 5 bases at V and 4 bases at J; junction bases unmatched: 5. Germline V gene lookup returns CDR1 LNHNV and CDR2 YYDKDF (reference sequence). The chain's CDR3 is CATSGHRGNQPQHF. As DNA, the CDR3 is TGTGCCACCAGCGGTCACAGGGGAAATCAGCCCCAGCATTTT.

The chain carries TRBV18 and TRBJ1-1, with TRBD1 matching over 7 bases. After removal of 3 bases from V and 2 bases from J, the junction contained 9 bases not matched to a gene. Germline CDR1 reads KGHSH; CDR2 reads LQKENI. The length of the CDR3 is 16 residues. DNA for the CDR3: TGTGCCAGCTCACCCAACCTAAGGGGGCTCAACACTGAAGCTTTCTTT. Translating it yields CASSPNLRGLNTEAFF.

This sequence joins TRBV7-2 and TRBJ1-2; weak D call: TRBD1 (6 bases). Germline V gives CDR1 SGHTA, CDR2 FQGNSA. The CDR3 covers 13 residues. The V and J ends lost 7 bases and 4 bases respectively, with 13 bases between them. The CDR3 region has the DNA TGTGCCAGCAACCCCCCAGGGGCCTATGGCTACACCTTC. This encodes CASNPPGAYGYTF.

In its sample, this clone was seen a few times. The rearrangement joins TRBV14 to TRBJ2-7; 10 nucleotides align to TRBD2. V lost 5 bases and J lost 1; bases outside the gene matches: 5. CDR1 and CDR2 from the germline V gene are SGHDN and FVKESK. This CDR3 has 15 residues. CDR3: CASSASGGGSYEQYF. The CDR3 nucleotides are TGTGCCAGCAGCGCTAGCGGGGGTGGTTCCTACGAGCAGTACTTC.

This chain connects TRBV19 to TRBJ1-4, with a tentative D call TRBD1 (6 bases). Germline CDR1 is LNHDA and CDR2 is SQIVND (reference sequence). The CDR3 sequence is 14 residues long. Deletions cut 6 bases from V and 5 bases from J, with 13 bases between. CDR3 amino acids: CASSLTGKNEKLFF. The CDR3 DNA reads as TGTGCCAGTAGCCTGACAGGCAAGAATGAAAAACTGTTTTTT.

The chain recombines TRBV20-1 with TRBJ2-7, with D perhaps matching TRBD1 (5 bases). This CDR3 has 11 amino acids. Deletions cut 6 bases from V and 2 bases from J, with 8 bases between. Germline values: CDR1 DFQATT, CDR2 SNEGSKA (reference sequence). The chain's CDR3 is CSARTTYEQYF. The DNA for the CDR3 is TGCAGTGCACGGACAACCTACGAGCAGTACTTC.

The chain combines TRBV5-1 with TRBJ2-2; no clear D gene. The germline V and J ends were trimmed by 2 bases and 2 bases, with 7 bases remaining between them. This CDR3 contains 14 residues. CDR1 and CDR2 from the germline V gene are SGHRS and YFSETQ. CDR3 loop: CASSFTDNTGELFF. The CDR3, as DNA: TGCGCCAGCAGCTTTACAGATAACACCGGGGAGCTGTTTTTT.

The gene calls are TRBV11-3 and TRBJ1-1; a weak D match, TRBD1 (5 bases). CDR1 is SGHNT and CDR2 is YENEEA in the germline V gene. The CDR3 extends over 14 amino acids. V was shortened by 4 bases and J by 4 bases, with 13 bases between the two germline ends. CDR3 in amino acids: CASSSTVPPTEAFF. The CDR3 region has the DNA TGTGCCAGCAGCTCGACAGTGCCGCCCACTGAAGCTTTCTTT.

The chain is built from TRBV4-3 and TRBJ2-1; 11 positions match TRBD2. Germline V gene data show CDR1 as LGHNA and CDR2 as YSLEER. This CDR3 is 18 amino acids long. The junction had 7 bases not matched to a gene; V was cut back by 3 bases and J by 0 bases. CDR3 DNA: TGCGCCAGCAGCCATGCCACTAGCGGGAGAGACTCCTACAATGAGCAGTTCTTC. It translates to CASSHATSGRDSYNEQFF.

The genes are TRBV6-5 and TRBJ2-5, with a tentative D call TRBD1 (6 bases). CDR1 MNHEY and CDR2 SVGAGI come from the germline V gene. V lost 2 bases and J lost 7, with 14 bases in between. The CDR3 loop spans 14 amino acids. For the CDR3, the DNA is TGTGCCAGCAGTTACGCAGGACAGAGCCCGACCCAGTACTTC. Protein product: CASSYAGQSPTQYF.